This TCR beta chain was recorded in a study of immune cell composition in non-small cell lung cancer (dated by TCRdb to the late 2010s). Study-level background: Histologic subtype, mostly lung adenocarcinoma or squamous cell carcinoma, was determined with H&E together with p63, CK5, Napsin A and TTF-1 immunohistochemistry. Adaptive Biotechnologies TCR-beta sequencing was carried out on over 32 paired NSCLC tumour and non-adjacent lung specimens, as well as on around 25 tumour-only specimens. Supplementary cohort #1 consisted of 10 lung adenocarcinoma cases with paired tumour/lung TCR-beta sequencing and with TIL populations generated to assess tumour reactivity. The subtype comparisons left out a few tumour specimens with TCR-beta data because those specimens were rare histological subtypes. Summary of the overall study and its limitations: Across ten to eleven adenocarcinoma cases, the maximal tumour-associated clone frequency showed a strong correlation with TIL tumour reactivity, but overall clonality showed no such correlation. The reactivity cohort was only approximately 9 cases, and tumour-reactive clones were not shown to share sequences with the dominant in vivo tumour-associated clones. No significant correlation was found between tumour TCR-beta clonality and smoking pack-years. Nearly half of NSCLC cases had tumour-associated clones >0.5%, found in roughly 35% of adenocarcinomas compared with roughly four fifths of squamous carcinomas.

Relative to germline, V is missing 0 bases and J is missing 8 bases, with 2 bases of the junction outside any gene match. As encoded in the germline V gene, CDR1 is SGHRS while CDR2 is YFSETQ. The CDR3 contains 13 residues, cysteine and phenylalanine counted. Only the CDR3 DNA stays, 39 bases, in frame from base 1. A two-step multiplex PCR was used to amplify TCR-beta CDR3 regions from genomic DNA, and Illumina-compatible adaptors were added in the second step. TCR-beta immunosequencing was performed on an Illumina platform as a commercial immunoSEQ service. In the authors' own workflow: Repertoires were summarised by productive clonality and by Top 10 Clones, defined as the percentage of T-cell templates derived from the ten most frequent sequences. Productive clonality had a range of 0 to 1, where 1 means a monoclonal population. Sequences comprising at least 0.1% of tumour T-cell templates but absent from matched non-adjacent lung were defined as tumour-associated clones and were identified via log10 scatter plots. Analyses were done in GraphPad Prism7 and R, with Student's t-tests for two-group comparisons, ANOVA for stages, and linear regression for relationships. This immuneACCESS table, as held by TCRdb, lists in-frame sequences with V and J called but not all clones. Of the missing ones, under half trace to an unresolved V gene in checked studies; the others have no known cause. D and trimming come from the DNA, and the V and J calls and clone size come from that table. Across this sample there are more than 8,500 clones, with around two thirds seen only once. The ten largest clones take up 20% to 25% of the sample.

A note on this clone: The antigen this receptor binds is unknown. No base quality values were provided; no much bigger clone lies one nucleotide off.

Normal lung samples came from the same patient and consisted of non-adjacent lung tissue collected as far from the tumour as possible, at a distance of at least 3 cm. From frozen aliquots of unsorted single-cell suspensions, genomic DNA was isolated using the QIAamp DNA kit. Tissues were received within 2 hours of resection and were immediately processed into single-cell suspensions. Tissue was mechanically dissociated and enzymatically digested with DNase I, collagenase I and hyaluronidase for approximately 30 minutes at 37 °C, then filtered and RBC-lysed. The sequence joins TRBV5-1 to TRBJ2-1; TRBD1 aligns with 7 central bases. The receptor's source is a human donor with non-small cell lung cancer. Sequenced: non-adjacent lung tissue. The CDR3 region has the sequence CASSLGQGYEQFF. The DNA sequence is as follows: TGCGCCAGCAGCTTGGGACAGGGCTATGAGCAGTTCTTC.